These 13 T cell receptor beta chains were all obtained from the same sample, sequenced in a study of spatial heterogeneity in lung cancer. TCRdb passed the 5' RACE reads through MiXCR, listing each CDR3 protein once. Here the sample spans tens of thousands of distinct CDR3 sequences, 6.5% to 9.5% being singletons. The time point was: blood at routine non-recurrence follow-up after resection. Sequenced material: PBMCs, taken at follow-up. The receptors come from a male donor with early-stage non-small cell lung cancer.

By frequency in the sample, this clonotype is medium-sized (0.01 to 0.1%). The genes are TRBV7-9 and TRBJ1-2; no definite D call. Germline loops: CDR1 SEHNR, CDR2 FQNEAQ (reference sequence). This CDR3 contains 15 residues. V was clipped by 1 base and J by 0 bases, with 9 bases between them. The CDR3 region has the DNA TGTGCCAGCAGCTTAGAAGGTATCCCTAACTATGGCTACACCTTC. This codes for CASSLEGIPNYGYTF.

This clonotype was observed many times. V and J are TRBV28 and TRBJ1-2; no definite D call. CDR1 is MDHEN and CDR2 is SYDVKM in the germline V gene. This CDR3 contains 15 residues. V was shortened by 5 bases and J by 2 bases, with 15 bases between the two germline ends. CDR3 protein: CASSDTDGRNYGYTF. The CDR3 DNA is TGTGCCAGCAGTGACACGGACGGAAGAAACTATGGCTACACCTTC.

This clonotype came up many times. The chain employs TRBV18 and TRBJ2-3; D unclear. V gave up 3 bases and J gave up 6 bases, with 4 bases separating them. The CDR3 has 11 residues. CDR1 and CDR2 (germline): KGHSH, LQKENI. CDR3 loop: CASSPFDTQYF. The CDR3 DNA is TGTGCCAGCTCACCCTTTGATACGCAGTATTTT. The variable domain in full, completed from reference TRBV18 and TRBJ2-3, reads NAGVMQNPRHLVRRRGQEARLRCSPMKGHSHVYWYRQLPEEGLKFMVYLQKENIIDESGMPKERFSAEFPKEGPSILRIQQVVRGDSAAYFCASSPFDTQYFGPGTRLTVL.

This clonotype was seen a few times. The chain links TRBV10-2 to TRBJ2-3; D may be TRBD1 (6 bases). The germline V gene encodes CDR1 WSHSY and CDR2 SAAADI. V was cut by 8 bases and J by 4 bases, with 10 bases left in between. CDR3 length: 12 amino acids. As DNA, the CDR3 is TGCGCCAGCGGTACAGGGCCAGATACGCAGTATTTT. Translated: CASGTGPDTQYF.

Many counts were recorded for this clonotype. V and J are TRBV5-1 and TRBJ2-1, with 9 bases identical to TRBD2. The CDR3 is made up of 14 amino acids. CDR1 and CDR2 from the germline V gene are SGHRS and YFSETQ. Trimming removed 4 bases from V and 8 bases from J; junction bases left unmatched: 7. CDR3 sequence (DNA): TGCGCCAGCAGCCAAAGAGCGGGGGGTGATGAGCAGTTCTTC. Encoded protein: CASSQRAGGDEQFF.

This clonotype was observed many times. This chain connects TRBV19 to TRBJ2-7, with D possibly being TRBD1 (5 bases). The CDR3 spans 13 residues. Trimming took off 4 bases at V and 5 bases at J, with 12 bases between the two ends. CDR1 is LNHDA, CDR2 SQIVND, per germline (reference sequence). In DNA form, the CDR3 reads TGTGCCAGTAGTACCTCCCAGGGCAACGAGCAGTACTTC. Protein product: CASSTSQGNEQYF.

This clonotype was observed at least ten times. V gene TRBV12-3 or TRBV12-4 combines with J gene TRBJ2-2; TRBD2 matches at 8 bases. This CDR3 region has 15 residues. J gave up 8 bases and V 7 bases, and 12 bases lay outside the gene matches. CDR3: CASTLRAGGGGELFF. The CDR3 DNA is TGTGCCAGCACCCTCCGGGCGGGGGGAGGTGGGGAGCTGTTTTTT.

This clonotype was counted at least ten times. The chain combines TRBV7-6 with TRBJ2-1; D gene uncertain. CDR1 is SGHVS and CDR2 is FNYEAQ in the germline V gene. V was pared by 4 bases and J by 1 base, with 11 bases between. CDR3 size: 15 residues. The CDR3 nucleotides read TGTGCCAGCAGCTCTTCTAGTCAATCCTACAATGAGCAGTTCTTC. Its protein is CASSSSSQSYNEQFF.

The genes are TRBV7-8 and TRBJ2-3; D possibly corresponds to TRBD1 (6 bases). This CDR3 comprises 16 residues. Germline lookup yields CDR1 SGHVS and CDR2 FQNEAQ. The V and J ends lost 1 base and 4 bases respectively, with 15 bases between them. The CDR3 here is CASSLVVGKGADTQYF. The CDR3 DNA follows: TGTGCCAGCAGCTTAGTTGTGGGTAAGGGGGCAGATACGCAGTATTTT.

This clonotype was recorded at least ten times. CDR3 amino acids: CASSVGRPFDEQYF. For the CDR3, the DNA is TGTGCCAGCAGCGTTGGCAGGCCCTTCGACGAGCAGTACTTC. The chain uses TRBV9 and TRBJ2-7; D not certain. This CDR3 is built from 14 residues. V was pared by 2 bases and J by 5 bases, with 14 bases between. CDR1 is SGDLS, CDR2 YYNGEE, per germline.

This clonotype was detected many times. The chain is built from TRBV29-1 and TRBJ1-2; D is ambiguous. The CDR3 contains 10 residues. Germline CDR1 SQVTM, CDR2 ANQGSEA. The V and J ends lost 5 bases and 6 bases respectively, with 7 bases between them. The DNA for the CDR3 is TGCAGCGTTCTGCAGAATGGCTACACCTTC. Amino acid sequence: CSVLQNGYTF.

At least ten counts were recorded for this clonotype. The V gene is TRBV19, the J gene TRBJ2-7; D remains unclear. The CDR3 extends over 14 amino acids. The V end lost 2 bases, the J end lost 0 bases, and 8 bases lay between the germline ends. CDR1 and CDR2 from the germline V gene are LNHDA and SQIVND (reference sequence). This CDR3 is CASSILPGSYEQYF. The CDR3 nucleotides are TGTGCCAGTAGTATACTCCCCGGCTCCTACGAGCAGTACTTC.

The chain has TRBV11-3 and TRBJ2-1; 9 nucleotides agree with TRBD1. Germline CDR1 and CDR2: SGHNT and YENEEA. V was pared by 2 bases and J by 5 bases, with 4 bases of the junction left unmatched. The CDR3 runs 15 residues. The CDR3 sequence is CASSLRTGDNNEQFF. The CDR3 DNA reads TGTGCCAGCAGCTTAAGGACAGGGGATAACAATGAGCAGTTCTTC.